This T cell receptor beta chain came from a study of identical twins. Germline V gene lookup returns CDR1 MNHEY and CDR2 SVGAGI. V dropped 2 bases and J dropped 12; count of bases not matched to a gene: 5. The CDR3 covers 12 residues. TCRdb called the 5' RACE reads again in MiXCR, with one record for every CDR3 protein. The table lists around 570,000 distinct CDR3 sequences, more than 9% of them singletons. This clonotype was found a few times. Separately, the same data were catalogued under a study of yellow fever vaccine responses in identical twins.

This sequence was found in a woman under 30 in good health. The sequencing sample was made of PBMCs. The V gene is TRBV6-5, the J gene TRBJ2-7; 9 bases are a match to TRBD1. CDR3 nucleotides: TGTGCCAGCAGTTACGACAGGGGGTCTTGGTACTTC. It specifies CASSYDRGSWYF.